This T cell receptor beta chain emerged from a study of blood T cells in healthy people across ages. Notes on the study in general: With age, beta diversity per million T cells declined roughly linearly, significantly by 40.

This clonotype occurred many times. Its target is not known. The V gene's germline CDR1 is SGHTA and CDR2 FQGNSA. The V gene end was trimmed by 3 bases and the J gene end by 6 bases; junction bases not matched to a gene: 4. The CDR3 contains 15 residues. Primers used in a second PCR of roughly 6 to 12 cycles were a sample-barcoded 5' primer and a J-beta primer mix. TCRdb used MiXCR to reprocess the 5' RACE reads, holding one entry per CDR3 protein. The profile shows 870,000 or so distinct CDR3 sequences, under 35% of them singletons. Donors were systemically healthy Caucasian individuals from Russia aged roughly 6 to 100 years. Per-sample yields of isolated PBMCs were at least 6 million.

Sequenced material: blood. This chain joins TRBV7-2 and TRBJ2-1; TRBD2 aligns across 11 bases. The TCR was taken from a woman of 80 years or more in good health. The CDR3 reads CASSFSGGVPNEQFF. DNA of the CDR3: TGTGCCAGCAGCTTTAGCGGGGGGGTTCCCAATGAGCAGTTCTTC.